What follows are 8 T cell receptor beta chains derived from one specimen sequenced in a study of OX40 agonist ivuxolimab in advanced cancers. Only in-frame clones appear in the TCRdb table, and some are missing; sequencing was by immunoSEQ multiplex PCR. The sample carries 48,000 or so clones, roughly 80% recorded once. The sample in question was CD4+ or CD8+ T cells sorted from blood, obtained in a trial of the OX40 agonist ivuxolimab. The receptors were sampled from an adult with an advanced solid tumor such as melanoma, head and neck, liver or kidney cancer.

The chain combines TRBV7-3 with TRBJ2-2; the D is unclear. The CDR3 extends over 16 amino acids. V dropped 5 bases and J dropped 8 bases, with 21 bases sitting between them. The germline CDR1 and CDR2 sequences are SGHTA and FQGTGA. The CDR3 sequence: CASSATRTTNGGELFF. CDR3 bases: TGTGCCAGCAGCGCAACCCGGACGACAAATGGGGGGGAGCTGTTTTTT. Combining the CDR3 with reference TRBV7-3 and TRBJ2-2 gives the whole variable domain GAGVSQTPSNKVTEKGKYVELRCDPISGHTALYWYRQSLGQGPEFLIYFQGTGAADDSGLPNDRFFAVRPEGSVSTLKIQRTERGDSAVYLCASSATRTTNGGELFFGEGSRLTVL.

J is TRBJ2-1 and V is TRBV7-3; 12 positions match TRBD2. This CDR3 is built from 15 residues. The J segment lost 4 bases and the V segment lost 4 bases, leaving 2 bases of the junction unmatched. CDR1 is SGHTA and CDR2 is FQGTGA in the germline V gene. The CDR3 region is CASSSTSGSYNEQFF. The CDR3 DNA follows: TGTGCCAGCAGCTCGACTAGCGGGAGTTACAATGAGCAGTTCTTC.

CDR3 region: CASSAGGPGTDTQYF. In nucleotides, the CDR3 is TGTGCCAGCAGCGCCGGGGGCCCTGGCACAGATACGCAGTATTTT. The V and J genes are TRBV7-3 and TRBJ2-3, with D perhaps matching TRBD1 or TRBD2 (6 bases each). Germline lookup yields CDR1 SGHTA and CDR2 FQGTGA. Trimming removed 5 bases from V and 1 base from J, with 13 bases in between. The CDR3 runs to 15 residues. Filled out from reference TRBV7-3 and TRBJ2-3, the complete variable domain reads GAGVSQTPSNKVTEKGKYVELRCDPISGHTALYWYRQSLGQGPEFLIYFQGTGAADDSGLPNDRFFAVRPEGSVSTLKIQRTERGDSAVYLCASSAGGPGTDTQYFGPGTRLTVL.

This sequence joins TRBV2 and TRBJ1-5; no firm D call. This CDR3 spans 14 amino acids. Germline V gene sequence: CDR1 SNHLY, CDR2 FYNNEI. V gave up 7 bases and J gave up 1 base, with 11 bases separating them. The DNA of the CDR3 is TGTGCCAGCACTCCGACCGCGAGCAATCAGCCCCAGCATTTT. Its protein product is CASTPTASNQPQHF.

The V and J genes are TRBV28 and TRBJ2-3, with TRBD2 matching 10 bases. The CDR3 has 16 amino acids. Trimming at V came to 4 bases and at J to 1 base, leaving 5 bases not matched to a gene. Looked up from germline, CDR1 is MDHEN and CDR2 is SYDVKM. CDR3 DNA: TGTGCCAGCAGTTCCCCTAGCGGGGGTGGCACAGATACGCAGTATTTT. Encoded protein: CASSSPSGGGTDTQYF. The whole variable domain, filled in from reference TRBV28 and TRBJ2-3, reads DVKVTQSSRYLVKRTGEKVFLECVQDMDHENMFWYRQDPGLGLRLIYFSYDVKMKEKGDIPEGYSVSREKKERFSLILESASTNQTSMYLCASSSPSGGGTDTQYFGPGTRLTVL.

Here the CDR3 DNA reads TGTGCCAGTAGCCTACAGGGGCTGATTTCGAATGAGCAGTTCTTC. Translating gives CASSLQGLISNEQFF. This sequence joins TRBV19 and TRBJ2-1; 7 bases map to TRBD1. V was pared by 6 bases and J by 7 bases, with 12 bases of the junction left unmatched. The CDR3 is 15 residues long. The germline CDR1 and CDR2 sequences are LNHDA and SQIVND (reference sequence).

The chain uses TRBV9 and TRBJ2-1, with D uncertain. Trimming left V 4 bases short and J 6 bases short, with 14 bases between. The CDR3 covers 14 residues. The germline gives CDR1 SGDLS, CDR2 YYNGEE. The chain's CDR3 is CASSQPLQGNEQFF. CDR3 in DNA: TGTGCCAGCAGCCAACCACTACAAGGCAATGAGCAGTTCTTC.

In nucleotides, the CDR3 is TGCGCCAGCAGCCAGGGGGATAATGAAAAACTGTTTTTT. This encodes CASSQGDNEKLFF. This chain connects TRBV5-1 to TRBJ1-4; 7 bases fit TRBD1. This CDR3 comprises 13 residues. The germline V gene has CDR1 SGHRS and CDR2 YFSETQ. Trimming at V came to 4 bases and at J to 4 bases, leaving 1 base not matched to a gene.